Below are 17 T cell receptor beta chains sequenced from a single sample in a study of OX40 agonist ivuxolimab in advanced cancers. Produced via immunoSEQ multiplex PCR; TCRdb's table is partial and in-frame only. The sample has tens of thousands of clones; about 85% are singletons. The material sequenced was CD4+ or CD8+ T cells sorted from blood, taken in a trial of the OX40 agonist ivuxolimab. The source of these receptors is an adult with an advanced solid tumor such as melanoma, head and neck, liver or kidney cancer.

This CDR3 is CASSYSGAPNEKLFF. The DNA for the CDR3 is TGTGCCAGCAGTTACTCAGGGGCCCCCAATGAAAAACTGTTTTTT. V is TRBV6-6 and J is TRBJ1-4; D is perhaps TRBD1 (5 bases). Trimming pared 0 bases from V and 5 bases from J, leaving 10 bases between. Germline CDR1 MNHNY, CDR2 SVGAGI (reference sequence). The CDR3 has 15 amino acids.

About this clone itself: Different DNA sequences within this sample yield the same CDR3. J is TRBJ2-1 and V is TRBV6-1; 10 bases fit TRBD2. The CDR3 spans 16 residues. Looked up from germline, CDR1 is MNHNS and CDR2 is SASEGT. The junction had 8 bases not matched to a gene; V was cut back by 4 bases and J by 5 bases. As DNA, the CDR3 is TGTGCCAGCAGTGTCCCTAGCGGGAGAGGCGACAATGAGCAGTTCTTC. The encoded protein is CASSVPSGRGDNEQFF.

The chain uses TRBV28 and TRBJ2-3, with D uncertain. Germline V CDR1 and CDR2: MDHEN, SYDVKM. The V end was cut by 5 bases, the J end by 0 bases, with 6 bases between. The CDR3 is made up of 13 amino acids. The CDR3 coding sequence is TGTGCCAGCAGTATACCTAGCACAGATACGCAGTATTTT. Residues: CASSIPSTDTQYF.

Concerning this clone: This same CDR3 is encoded by further DNA sequences in the sample. The V and J genes are TRBV7-2 and TRBJ2-5; perhaps TRBD2 as D (6 bases). The CDR3 runs to 14 residues. Germline V gene sequence: CDR1 SGHTA, CDR2 FQGNSA. V was pared by 7 bases and J by 1 base, with 13 bases between. The CDR3 protein is CASTPPGLQETQYF. The CDR3 coding sequence is TGTGCCAGCACCCCTCCGGGACTCCAAGAGACCCAGTACTTC.

V and J are TRBV27 and TRBJ1-1; D not resolved. The CDR3 length is 14 residues. Germline values: CDR1 MNHEY, CDR2 SMNVEV (reference sequence). V was clipped by 1 base and J by 1 base, with 7 bases between them. CDR3 loop: CASSLYPENTEAFF. The CDR3 bases are TGTGCCAGCAGTTTATATCCAGAGAACACTGAAGCTTTCTTT.

The CDR3 loop reads CASSLKDRVFTDTQYF. The DNA of the CDR3 is TGCGCCAGCAGCTTGAAGGACAGGGTCTTCACAGATACGCAGTATTTT. This chain joins TRBV5-1 and TRBJ2-3, with TRBD1 identical over 8 bases. The germline V gene encodes CDR1 SGHRS and CDR2 YFSETQ. CDR3 length: 16 residues. Losses at the gene ends were 1 base for V and 2 bases for J; bases not matched to a gene: 6.

J is TRBJ2-6 and V is TRBV6-1; possibly TRBD1 for D (6 bases). The CDR3 extends over 14 amino acids. V was pared by 11 bases and J by 6 bases, with 17 bases between. Germline lookup yields CDR1 MNHNS and CDR2 SASEGT. This CDR3 reads CAARGQAMANVLTF. The CDR3 DNA sequence: TGTGCCGCCAGGGGCCAGGCAATGGCCAACGTCCTGACTTTC.

The chain combines TRBV5-6 with TRBJ1-2; D not resolved. There are 15 residues in the CDR3. CDR1 and CDR2 from the germline V gene are SGHDT and YYEEEE. Trimming took off 0 bases at V and 2 bases at J, with 11 bases between the two ends. CDR3 nucleotides: TGTGCCAGCAGCTTGGGAGGGCGAGGGAACTATGGCTACACCTTC. Translation: CASSLGGRGNYGYTF.

The rearrangement joins TRBV18 to TRBJ2-3, with D perhaps matching TRBD1 (5 bases). The germline V gene encodes CDR1 KGHSH and CDR2 LQKENI. Deletions cut 2 bases from V and 0 bases from J, with 9 bases between. The CDR3 loop spans 15 amino acids. CDR3 sequence reads: CASSPRQGSTDTQYF. CDR3 DNA: TGTGCCAGCTCACCAAGGCAGGGAAGCACAGATACGCAGTATTTT.

J is TRBJ1-5 and V is TRBV28; 9 bases line up with TRBD1. This CDR3 has 16 amino acids. Germline V CDR1 and CDR2: MDHEN, SYDVKM. J was trimmed by 0 bases and V by 6 bases; bases with no gene match: 6. The CDR3 sequence: CASSPGTGTSNQPQHF. CDR3 DNA sequence: TGTGCCAGCAGCCCTGGGACAGGGACTAGCAATCAGCCCCAGCATTTT.

The V call is TRBV6-6, the J call TRBJ1-2; tentative D call: TRBD1 (6 bases). The CDR3 is 13 amino acids. Germline lookup yields CDR1 MNHNY and CDR2 SVGAGI (reference sequence). The ends were cut back, 7 bases at V and 3 bases at J, with 12 bases in the middle. CDR3 in DNA: TGTGCCAGCAAAAATACAGGGTACTATGGCTACACCTTC. It specifies CASKNTGYYGYTF.

The DNA for the CDR3 is TGCGCCAGCAGCTTGGGAACCGGGACAGTTTTCACAGATACGCAGTATTTT. This gives the protein CASSLGTGTVFTDTQYF. This rearrangement joins TRBV5-1 to TRBJ2-3; 7 bases are a match to TRBD1. The CDR3 spans 17 residues. V lost 0 bases to trimming and J lost 2 bases; unmatched junction nucleotides: 9. Germline values: CDR1 SGHRS, CDR2 YFSETQ.

The sample holds a few counts of this clone. This chain joins TRBV19 and TRBJ1-5, with D unclear. The germline gives CDR1 LNHDA, CDR2 SQIVND (reference sequence). This CDR3 spans 14 amino acids. V was cut by 6 bases and J by 1 base, with 10 bases left in between. CDR3 loop: CASRRELSNQPQHF. DNA of the CDR3: TGTGCCAGTAGACGGGAGCTAAGCAATCAGCCCCAGCATTTT.

Remarks on this clone: This is likely a read error, given that the CDR3 carries no conserved phenylalanine or tryptophan at its end. Because the CDR3's place on the DNA is in doubt, the DNA is left out and the CDR3 is given as listed by TCRdb. The V gene is TRBV5-3, the J gene TRBJ2-7; the D call in the table, TRBD2, was not verified against the DNA. TRBV5-3 is an ORF; its function is uncertain. The CDR3 length is 12 residues, termini included. The CDR3 region is CARSFGTSGRAS.

The V call is TRBV15, the J call TRBJ1-2, with D possibly TRBD1 on 6 matching bases. Trimming cost V 0 bases and J 1 base, with 12 bases left between them. Germline CDR1 and CDR2: LNHNV and YYDKDF (reference sequence). The CDR3 has 16 amino acids. This CDR3 reads CATSREWGANNYGYTF. The CDR3 DNA reads TGTGCCACCAGCAGAGAATGGGGGGCAAATAACTATGGCTACACCTTC.

The rearrangement links TRBV2 to TRBJ2-1; D tentatively reads TRBD1 or TRBD2 (6 bases each). The CDR3 totals 15 residues. V was shortened by 3 bases and J by 2 bases, with 11 bases between the two germline ends. Germline CDR1 reads SNHLY; CDR2 reads FYNNEI. Here the CDR3 DNA reads TGTGCCAGCAGTGATAGGGGGGCCCCCTACAATGAGCAGTTCTTC. Amino acid sequence: CASSDRGAPYNEQFF.

The V and J genes are TRBV11-3 and TRBJ2-3, with unresolved D. CDR1 is SGHNT and CDR2 is YENEEA in the germline V gene. Trimming took 1 base from V and 5 from J, leaving 19 bases between them. The length of the CDR3 is 17 residues. The CDR3 region has the DNA TGTGCCAGCAGCTTAGGCCCGGCCGCAGGTATGGGAGATACGCAGTATTTT. This codes for CASSLGPAAGMGDTQYF.